One T cell receptor beta chain is described in this entry. Antigen specificity is unknown. The CDR3 has 13 residues. Only in-frame clones appear in the TCRdb table, and some are missing; sequencing was by immunoSEQ multiplex PCR. The sample shows approximately 5,700 clones, about three quarters of them seen only once. The data belong to a study of graft-versus-host responses after intestinal transplantation. Overall study context: Isolated intestinal, liver-intestinal, or multivisceral transplants were what recipients had. Recipients uniformly received anti-thymocyte globulin induction, followed by tacrolimus and steroids for around 3 years.

Whole-study findings and limits: Among circulating GvH clones, peak levels were associated with early post-transplant declines in HvG clones. Within the allografts of patients who had graft-donor T cell macrochimerism, graft-versus-host to host-versus-graft clonal ratios were high.

Both intraepithelial and lamina propria lymphocytes were released by processing graft tissue. The chain uses TRBV21-1 and TRBJ1-1; TRBD1 is taken as the D call from the table, unchecked against the DNA. TRBV21-1 is recorded as a pseudogene. This TCR came from a human patient who received an intestinal transplant, so some T cells may come from the graft donor. The input for sequencing was ileum tissue, taken approximately 240 days after intestinal transplant. The CDR3 bases are TGTGCCAGCAGCTCCCAGGGGTACACTGAAGCTTTCTTT. Amino acids: CASSSQGYTEAFF.